These 10 T cell receptor beta chains originate from one sample sequenced in a study of beta chain features in type 1 diabetes. The whole isolated RNA underwent reverse transcription, so sequencing captured expressed TCRB transcripts. The method was immunoSEQ multiplex PCR; TCRdb's version includes in-frame clones alone and lacks a portion of them. This repertoire shows approximately 380,000 clones, approximately 16% found once; its top ten account for about 0.02%. Sequenced: naive CD4+ T cells from blood. The receptor source for this set is a young woman in good health.

The chain employs TRBV6-5 and TRBJ2-1, with D possibly TRBD1 on 6 matching bases. The CDR3 is 15 amino acids. CDR1 is MNHEY and CDR2 is SVGAGI in the germline V gene. V was shortened by 5 bases and J by 4 bases, with 15 bases between the two germline ends. CDR3 residues: CASSPEGGWYNEQFF. DNA of the CDR3: TGTGCCAGCAGTCCCGAAGGGGGTTGGTACAATGAGCAGTTCTTC.

This clone came up a few times. The chain's CDR3 is CASSSYEEQASYGYTF. CDR3 DNA: TGTGCCAGCAGTTCCTACGAAGAGCAGGCCAGTTATGGCTACACCTTC. The chain has TRBV27 and TRBJ1-2; unclear D gene. Germline V lookup: CDR1 MNHEY, CDR2 SMNVEV (reference sequence). CDR3 length equals 16 residues. Trimming left V 4 bases short and J 5 bases short, with 20 bases between.

There are a few counts of this clone. The chain recombines TRBV5-1 with TRBJ2-5; TRBD2 matches 8 bases. The J segment lost 5 bases and the V segment lost 0 bases, leaving 9 bases of the junction unmatched. The germline V gene has CDR1 SGHRS and CDR2 YFSETQ. CDR3 size: 16 residues. The CDR3 loop is CASSLASGLSGETQYF. The CDR3 DNA reads as TGCGCCAGCAGCTTGGCTAGCGGGTTAAGCGGGGAGACCCAGTACTTC.

In this sample, this clone turned up a few times. The chain uses TRBV5-4 and TRBJ2-5; the D gene is possibly TRBD2 (5 bases). The CDR3 loop spans 10 amino acids. V was pared by 7 bases and J by 5 bases, with 6 bases between. The V gene's germline CDR1 is SGHNT and CDR2 YYREEE (reference sequence). CDR3: CASGGETQYF. The CDR3 DNA reads as TGTGCCAGCGGCGGGGAGACCCAGTACTTC.

The V gene is TRBV18, the J gene TRBJ2-7; 7 bases agree with TRBD1. CDR3 length equals 16 residues. Losses at the gene ends were 5 bases for V and 4 bases for J; bases not matched to a gene: 14. Per germline, CDR1 KGHSH and CDR2 LQKENI. The CDR3 is CASSSSSNDRVYEQYF. DNA for the CDR3: TGTGCCAGCTCATCCTCATCGAACGACAGGGTTTACGAGCAGTACTTC.

In this sample, this clone turned up a few times. J is TRBJ2-5 and V is TRBV7-2; a possible D gene is TRBD1 (5 bases). Trimming cost V 2 bases and J 5 bases, with 12 bases left between them. Germline assignment: CDR1 SGHTA and CDR2 FQGNSA. This CDR3 comprises 14 residues. The DNA for the CDR3 is TGTGCCAGCAGCTTAAATGGACACGGCGAGACCCAGTACTTC. The encoded protein is CASSLNGHGETQYF. Complete variable domain (other parts from reference TRBV7-2 and TRBJ2-5): GAGVSQSPSNKVTEKGKDVELRCDPISGHTALYWYRQSLGQGLEFLIYFQGNSAPDKSGLPSDRFSAERTGGSVSTLTIQRTQQEDSAVYLCASSLNGHGETQYFGPGTRLLVL.

The J gene is TRBJ2-2, the V gene TRBV5-1; D gene unclear. In germline, CDR1 is SGHRS, CDR2 YFSETQ. V was shortened by 4 bases and J by 8 bases, with 12 bases between the two germline ends. The CDR3 has 13 amino acids. CDR3 sequence: CASSVPGSGELFF. The CDR3 nucleotides are TGCGCCAGCAGCGTACCCGGGTCGGGGGAGCTGTTTTTT. Variable domain in full (rest from reference TRBV5-1 and TRBJ2-2): KAGVTQTPRYLIKTRGQQVTLSCSPISGHRSVSWYQQTPGQGLQFLFEYFSETQRNKGNFPGRFSGRQFSNSRSEMNVSTLELGDSALYLCASSVPGSGELFFGEGSRLTVL.

The genes are TRBV9 and TRBJ2-2, with TRBD2 matching over 14 bases. The CDR3 contains 17 residues. Germline lookup yields CDR1 SGDLS and CDR2 YYNGEE. Germline trimming cut 0 bases from V and 4 bases from J; bases unmatched to any gene: 2. CDR3 residues: CASSVGLAGGSTGELFF. The CDR3 region has the DNA TGTGCCAGCAGCGTAGGACTAGCGGGAGGGAGCACCGGGGAGCTGTTTTTT.

The chain carries TRBV27 and TRBJ2-3, with D maybe TRBD2 (6 bases). Germline V gene lookup returns CDR1 MNHEY and CDR2 SMNVEV (reference sequence). Trimming took off 10 bases at V and 6 bases at J, with 14 bases between the two ends. CDR3 length equals 12 residues. The CDR3 DNA sequence: TGTGCCACACGGGACCGGGAGGATACGCAGTATTTT. It yields the protein CATRDREDTQYF.

The genes are TRBV10-3 and TRBJ2-3, with D perhaps matching TRBD1 (6 bases). This CDR3 is built from 15 residues. The germline V gene encodes CDR1 ENHRY and CDR2 SYGVKD. Trimming removed 6 bases from V and 6 bases from J, with 19 bases in between. The CDR3 spells CAISPNTGKADTQYF. CDR3 nucleotide sequence: TGTGCCATCAGCCCCAATACAGGGAAGGCCGATACGCAGTATTTT.